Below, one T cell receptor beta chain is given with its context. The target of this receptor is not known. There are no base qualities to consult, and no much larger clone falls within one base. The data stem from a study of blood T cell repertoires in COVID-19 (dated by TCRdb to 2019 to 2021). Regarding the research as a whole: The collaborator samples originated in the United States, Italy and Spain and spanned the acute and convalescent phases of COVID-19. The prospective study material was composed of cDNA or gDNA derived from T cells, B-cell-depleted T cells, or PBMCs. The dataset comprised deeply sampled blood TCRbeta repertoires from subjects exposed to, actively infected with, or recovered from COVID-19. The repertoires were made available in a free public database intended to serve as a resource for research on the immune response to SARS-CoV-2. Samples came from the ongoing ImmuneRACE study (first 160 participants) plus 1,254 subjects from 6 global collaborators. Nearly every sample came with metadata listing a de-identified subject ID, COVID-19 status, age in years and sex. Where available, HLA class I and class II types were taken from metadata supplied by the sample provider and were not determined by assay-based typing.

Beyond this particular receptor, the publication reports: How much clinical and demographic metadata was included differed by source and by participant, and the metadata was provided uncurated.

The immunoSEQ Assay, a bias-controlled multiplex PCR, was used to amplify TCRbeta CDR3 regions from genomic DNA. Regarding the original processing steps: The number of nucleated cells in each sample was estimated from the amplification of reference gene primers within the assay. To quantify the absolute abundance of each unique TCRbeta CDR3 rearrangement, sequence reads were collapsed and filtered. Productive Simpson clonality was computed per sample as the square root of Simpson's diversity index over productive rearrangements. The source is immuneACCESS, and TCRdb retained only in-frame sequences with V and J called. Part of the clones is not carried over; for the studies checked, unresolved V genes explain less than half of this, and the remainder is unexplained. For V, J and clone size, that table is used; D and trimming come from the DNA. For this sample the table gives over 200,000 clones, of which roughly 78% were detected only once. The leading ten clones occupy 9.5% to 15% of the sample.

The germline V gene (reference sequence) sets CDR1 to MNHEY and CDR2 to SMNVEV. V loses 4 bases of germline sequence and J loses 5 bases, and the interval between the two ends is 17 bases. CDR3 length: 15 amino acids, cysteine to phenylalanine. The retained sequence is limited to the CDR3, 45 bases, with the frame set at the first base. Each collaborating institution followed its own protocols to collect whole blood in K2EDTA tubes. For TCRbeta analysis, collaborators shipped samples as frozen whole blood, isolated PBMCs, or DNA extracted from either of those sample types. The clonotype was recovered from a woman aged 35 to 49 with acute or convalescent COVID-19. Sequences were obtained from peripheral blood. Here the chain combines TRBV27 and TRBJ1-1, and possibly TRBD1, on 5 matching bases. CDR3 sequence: CASSSGGYRGTEAFF. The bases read TGTGCCAGCAGTTCCGGGGGGTACCGTGGGACTGAAGCTTTCTTT.